A single sample is the source of the 5 T cell receptor beta chains below, sequenced in a study of T-cell reconstitution after alpha-beta-depleted transplantation in children. During its preparation, the TCRbeta library received unique molecular identifiers. MiXCR, run by TCRdb on the PCR reads, gives a single entry per CDR3 protein. Of around 370,000 distinct CDR3 sequences listed, roughly 15% are singletons. Sequencing used PBMCs, mostly from graft donor cells, obtained 360 days after TCRalphabeta/CD19-depleted stem cell transplant. The receptors originated from a male patient between 2 and 15 years old who had a stem cell transplant for acute lymphoblastic leukemia, so the T cells may come from the graft donor.

The CDR3 coding sequence is TGTGCCAGCAGTTCGACAGGGCCTACCTACGAGCAGTACTTC. Its translation is CASSSTGPTYEQYF. This chain connects TRBV12-3 or TRBV12-4 to TRBJ2-7, with 7 bases that match TRBD1. The CDR3 is 14 residues long. The V segment lost 4 bases and the J segment 2 bases; nucleotides outside the gene matches: 5.

The table lists this clonotype with many counts. The rearrangement links TRBV12-3 or TRBV12-4 to TRBJ1-5; D gene unclear. V was clipped by 3 bases and J by 3 bases, with 9 bases between them. The CDR3 consists of 14 residues. The CDR3 bases are TGTGCCAGCAGTTTCCGCGACCACAATCAGCCCCAGCATTTT. Residues: CASSFRDHNQPQHF.

This clonotype has a count of ten or more. The V gene is TRBV5-1, the J gene TRBJ2-4, with 10 bases identical to TRBD1. The V gene end was trimmed by 0 bases and the J gene end by 8 bases; junction bases not matched to a gene: 2. CDR1 and CDR2 (germline): SGHRS, YFSETQ. This CDR3 spans 14 amino acids. The CDR3 sequence is CASSLGQGADIQYF. CDR3 DNA: TGCGCCAGCAGCTTGGGACAGGGGGCGGACATTCAGTACTTC.

This clonotype was counted between two and nine times. The J gene is TRBJ2-3, the V gene TRBV15; 7 nucleotides agree with TRBD1. The CDR3 contains 15 residues. The trim removed 4 bases at V and 4 bases at J, leaving 8 bases unmatched. CDR1 LNHNV and CDR2 YYDKDF come from the germline V gene (reference sequence). Here the CDR3 reads CATSTRTGGADTQYF. The CDR3 nucleotides are TGTGCCACCAGCACTCGGACAGGTGGGGCAGATACGCAGTATTTT.

In its sample, this clonotype was seen many times. The V gene is TRBV7-8, the J gene TRBJ2-2, with a weak D call TRBD2 (6 bases). Deletions cut 5 bases from V and 7 bases from J, with 8 bases between. CDR3 length: 12 residues. The germline gives CDR1 SGHVS, CDR2 FQNEAQ. The CDR3 here is CASSRGSGELFF. The CDR3 coding sequence is TGTGCCAGCAGCCGGGGGAGCGGGGAGCTGTTTTTT.